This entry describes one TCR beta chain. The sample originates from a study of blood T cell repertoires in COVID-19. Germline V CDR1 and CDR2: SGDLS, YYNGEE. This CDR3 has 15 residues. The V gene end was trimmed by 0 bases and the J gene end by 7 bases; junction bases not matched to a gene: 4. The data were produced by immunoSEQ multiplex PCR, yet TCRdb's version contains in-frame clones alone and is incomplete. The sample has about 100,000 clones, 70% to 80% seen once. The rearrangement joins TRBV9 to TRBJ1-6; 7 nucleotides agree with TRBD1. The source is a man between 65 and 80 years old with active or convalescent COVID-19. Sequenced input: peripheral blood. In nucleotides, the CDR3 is TGTGCCAGCAGCGTAGATCTACAGGGGAATTCACCCCTCCACTTT. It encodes CASSVDLQGNSPLHF.